This record concerns one T cell receptor (beta chain) sequence. Its antigen is not identified. The entry originates in a study of T cell responses to AZD1222 COVID-19 vaccine. Study-wide results and limits: Spike-specific TCR breadth and depth grew following two AZD1222 doses. Possibly, clonal diversity was underestimated; donors were largely white British and included more females. No day 14 peak samples; only post-peak repertoires were characterized. The number of AZD1222 recipients seropositive at baseline was only five to seven.

This CDR3 is built from 14 residues. V shed 1 base and J 4 bases; nucleotides not matched to a gene: 3. From germline, CDR1 is LGHDT and CDR2 YNNKEL (reference sequence). The assay was immunoSEQ multiplex PCR, and TCRdb's table has in-frame clones only and misses some. The repertoire holds around 100,000 clones, with roughly 87% as singletons. This sequence was found in an adult in good health. This chain uses TRBV3-1 (or the pseudogene TRBV3-2) with TRBJ1-2, with 7 nucleotides matching TRBD1. The sequencing used peripheral blood, collected on day 0 of AZD1222 vaccination. CDR3 protein: CASSQATGAYGYTF. CDR3 DNA sequence: TGTGCCAGCAGCCAAGCCACAGGGGCCTATGGCTACACCTTC.